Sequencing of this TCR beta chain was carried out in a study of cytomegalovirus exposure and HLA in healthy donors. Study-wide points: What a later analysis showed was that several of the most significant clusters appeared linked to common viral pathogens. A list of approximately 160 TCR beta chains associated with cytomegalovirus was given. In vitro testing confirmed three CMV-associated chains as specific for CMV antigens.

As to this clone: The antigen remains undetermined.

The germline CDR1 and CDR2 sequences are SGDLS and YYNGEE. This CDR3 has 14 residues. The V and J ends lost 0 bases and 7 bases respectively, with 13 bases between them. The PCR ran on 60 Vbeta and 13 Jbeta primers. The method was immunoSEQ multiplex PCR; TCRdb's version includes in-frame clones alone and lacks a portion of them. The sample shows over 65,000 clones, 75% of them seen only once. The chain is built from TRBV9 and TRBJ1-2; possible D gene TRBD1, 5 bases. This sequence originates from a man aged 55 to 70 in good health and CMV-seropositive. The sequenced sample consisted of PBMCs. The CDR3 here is CASSVEGRGGGYTF. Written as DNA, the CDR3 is TGTGCCAGCAGCGTAGAGGGGAGGGGAGGTGGCTACACCTTC.